This TCR beta chain was documented in a study of cytomegalovirus exposure and HLA in healthy donors. At the level of the study: The approximately 130 validation repertoires and the 666 first-cohort repertoires shared a platform, a later analysis reported. General observations from the study: The study labeled 170 or so TCR beta chains cytomegalovirus-associated. While the bulk of TCR sequences proved rare, some public TCRs turned up in many donors. The classifier was said to identify cytomegalovirus status with high specificity and sensitivity.

This table comes from immunoSEQ multiplex PCR, and its TCRdb copy is limited to in-frame clones, with some not included. This sample carries 200,000 to 250,000 clones, over 70% of them seen once, and the ten largest clones take 11% to 15%. J was trimmed by 7 bases and V by 3 bases; bases with no gene match: 5. The CDR3 sequence is 15 residues long. CDR1 is SGDLS, CDR2 YYNGEE, per germline. In the case of this clone: The antigen remains unidentified.

The TCR sequence derives from a woman in her 30s in good health and CMV-seropositive. The chain is built from TRBV9 and TRBJ2-1; 12 bases agree with TRBD2. Source material: PBMCs. CDR3 protein: CASSATSGRGNEQFF. CDR3 nucleotides: TGTGCCAGCAGCGCGACTAGCGGGAGAGGAAATGAGCAGTTCTTC.